This TCR beta chain was identified during a study of shared clonotypes between healthy human individuals. Study-level results: Limited genetic and exposure-history diversity came from having few donors. What naive subsets generally showed was a larger estimated richness than memory subsets showed.

Clones were sequenced by immunoSEQ multiplex PCR, and TCRdb holds only the in-frame ones, with some missing. The repertoire holds around 1.4 million clones, 98% to 99% seen once, with approximately 0.4% in the top ten. Concerning this clone: Its specificity is unknown.

Healthy HIV-negative adults without recent acute infections or vaccinations served as donors. The TCR was taken from a young man in good health. Sequenced sample: naive CD4+ T cells sorted from blood. Subset given: CD45RA+ positively selected.

CDR3 sequence (DNA): TGCAGCGCCGATACTACAGGGTTTGGGTACGAGCAGTACTTC. Amino acids: CSADTTGFGYEQYF. The J gene is TRBJ2-7, the V gene TRBV29-1, with D perhaps TRBD1 (6 bases). Trimming cost V 7 bases and J 4 bases, with 20 bases left between them. Per germline, CDR1 SQVTM and CDR2 ANQGSEA. The CDR3 totals 14 residues.